A selection of T cell receptor beta chains follows, all from one sample in a study of shared clonotypes between healthy human individuals. Sequenced by immunoSEQ multiplex PCR; TCRdb stores in-frame clones only, minus some. The table lists roughly 2,300,000 clones, 85% to 95% of them singletons, with roughly 0.34% in the top ten. Sequencing was done on a sample of naive CD4+ T cells from PBMCs. These receptors were taken from a man between 18 and 35 years old in good health. Some clones in this sample may be carry-over from other donors' samples. The CDR3 runs from the conserved cysteine through the conserved F or W.

V,J,CDR3
TRBV29-1,TRBJ1-1,CSVARDRGLEAFF
TRBV27,TRBJ2-1,CASSLSVSGDYNEQFF
TRBV9,TRBJ1-5,CASSVGGQFNQPQHF
TRBV7-9,TRBJ2-5,CASSLAPTVRETQYF
TRBV28,TRBJ2-2,CASSGTGVPGELFF
TRBV28,TRBJ2-3,CASLRGGRDTQYF
TRBV28,TRBJ1-2,CASSYTPNYGYTF
TRBV28,TRBJ2-7,CASSLAGGLSYEQYF
TRBV18,TRBJ2-7,CASSPFAGRGDTYEQYF
TRBV5-6,TRBJ2-1,CASSRIAGGPWNEQFF
TRBV9,TRBJ2-7,CASSGNSKSPYEQYF
TRBV25-1,TRBJ2-1,CASSRAGGPHNEQFF